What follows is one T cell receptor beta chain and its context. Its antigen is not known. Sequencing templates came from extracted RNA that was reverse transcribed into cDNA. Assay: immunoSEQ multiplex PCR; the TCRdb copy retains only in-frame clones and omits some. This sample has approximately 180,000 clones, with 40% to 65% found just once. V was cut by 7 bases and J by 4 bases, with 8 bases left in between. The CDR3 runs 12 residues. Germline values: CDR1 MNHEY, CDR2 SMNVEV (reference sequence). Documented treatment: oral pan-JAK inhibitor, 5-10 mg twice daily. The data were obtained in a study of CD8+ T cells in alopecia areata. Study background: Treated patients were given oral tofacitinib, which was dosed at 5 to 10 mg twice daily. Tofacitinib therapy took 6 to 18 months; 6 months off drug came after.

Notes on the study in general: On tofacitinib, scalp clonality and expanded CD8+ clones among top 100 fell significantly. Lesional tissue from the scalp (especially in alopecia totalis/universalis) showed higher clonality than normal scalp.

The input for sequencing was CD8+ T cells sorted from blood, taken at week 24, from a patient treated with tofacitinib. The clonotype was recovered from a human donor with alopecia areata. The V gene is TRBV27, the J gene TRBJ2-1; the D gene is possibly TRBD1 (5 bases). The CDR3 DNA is TGTGCCAGCATGGCAGGGTACAATGAGCAGTTCTTC. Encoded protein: CASMAGYNEQFF.